Listed here is a single T cell receptor (beta chain). What it binds is not known. This sequence may be a read error, since a much larger clone differs from it by one base. A second PCR, run for about 6 to 11 cycles, used a sample-barcoded 5' primer plus a J-beta primer mix. TCRdb processed the 5' RACE reads anew with MiXCR; each CDR3 protein has one entry. Of about 1 million distinct CDR3 sequences listed, roughly 45% are singletons. The record originates from a study of blood T cells in healthy people across ages. Overall study findings and caveats: It was found that TCR beta diversity correlated strongly with the percentage of naive T cells.

The TCR originated in an older woman in good health. Sequencing input: blood.

Here the CDR3 reads CSVPPSVYNERFF. DNA for the CDR3: TGCAGTGTCCCTCCCAGCGTGTACAATGAGCGGTTCTTC. The V and J genes are TRBV20-1 and TRBJ2-1, with D uncertain. Germline loops: CDR1 DFQATT, CDR2 SNEGSKA (reference sequence). This CDR3 has 13 residues.